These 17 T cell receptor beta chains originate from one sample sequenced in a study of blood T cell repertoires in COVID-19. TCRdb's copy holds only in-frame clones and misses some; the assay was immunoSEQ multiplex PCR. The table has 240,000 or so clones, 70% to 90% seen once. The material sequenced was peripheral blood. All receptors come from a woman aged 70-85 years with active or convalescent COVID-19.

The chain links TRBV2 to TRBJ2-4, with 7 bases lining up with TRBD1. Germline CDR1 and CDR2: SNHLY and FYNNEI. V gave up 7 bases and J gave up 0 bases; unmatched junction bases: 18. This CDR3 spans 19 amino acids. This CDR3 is CASILTGRLIGKAKNIQYF. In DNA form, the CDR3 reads TGTGCCAGCATTTTGACAGGGCGGCTTATTGGGAAAGCCAAAAACATTCAGTACTTC.

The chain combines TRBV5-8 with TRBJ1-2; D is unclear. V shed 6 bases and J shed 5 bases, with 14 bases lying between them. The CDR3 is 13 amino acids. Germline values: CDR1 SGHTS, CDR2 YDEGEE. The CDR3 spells CASIPRRPYGYTF. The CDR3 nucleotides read TGTGCCAGCATCCCCCGGCGGCCGTATGGCTACACCTTC.

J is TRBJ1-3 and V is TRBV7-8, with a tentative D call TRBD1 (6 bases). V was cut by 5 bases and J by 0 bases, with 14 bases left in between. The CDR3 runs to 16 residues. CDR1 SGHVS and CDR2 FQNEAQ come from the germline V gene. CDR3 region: CASSPRGTSSGNTIYF. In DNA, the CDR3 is TGTGCCAGCAGCCCCAGGGGAACCTCCTCTGGAAACACCATATATTTT.

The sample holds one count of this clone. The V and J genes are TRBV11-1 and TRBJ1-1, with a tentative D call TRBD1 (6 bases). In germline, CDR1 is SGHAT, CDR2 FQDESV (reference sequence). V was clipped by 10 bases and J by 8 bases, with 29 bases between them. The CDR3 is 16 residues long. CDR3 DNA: TGTGCCACCAAATCCAGGGGTTCTCAGAAAAGAACCGAAGCTTTCTTT. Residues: CATKSRGSQKRTEAFF.

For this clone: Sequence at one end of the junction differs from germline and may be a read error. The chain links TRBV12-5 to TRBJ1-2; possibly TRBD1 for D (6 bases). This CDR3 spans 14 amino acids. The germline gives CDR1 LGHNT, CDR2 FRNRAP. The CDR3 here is CASGLVLAGEGYAF. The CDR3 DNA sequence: TGTGCTAGTGGTTTGGTATTGGCAGGGGAAGGCTACGCCTTC.

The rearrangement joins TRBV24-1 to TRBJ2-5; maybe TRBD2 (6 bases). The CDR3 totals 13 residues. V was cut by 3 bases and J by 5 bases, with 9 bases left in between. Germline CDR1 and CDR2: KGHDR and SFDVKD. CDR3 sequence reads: CATSDAGKETQYF. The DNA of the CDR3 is TGTGCCACCAGTGATGCGGGGAAGGAGACCCAGTACTTC.

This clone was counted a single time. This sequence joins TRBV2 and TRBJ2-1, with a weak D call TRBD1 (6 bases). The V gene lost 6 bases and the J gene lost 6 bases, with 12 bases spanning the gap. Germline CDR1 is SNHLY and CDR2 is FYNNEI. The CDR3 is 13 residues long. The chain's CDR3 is CASRMDRANEQFF. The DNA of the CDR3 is TGTGCCAGCAGGATGGACAGAGCCAATGAGCAGTTCTTC. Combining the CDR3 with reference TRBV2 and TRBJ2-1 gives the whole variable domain EPEVTQTPSHQVTQMGQEVILRCVPISNHLYFYWYRQILGQKVEFLVSFYNNEISEKSEIFDDQFSVERPDGSNFTLKIRSTKLEDSAMYFCASRMDRANEQFFGPGTRLTVL.

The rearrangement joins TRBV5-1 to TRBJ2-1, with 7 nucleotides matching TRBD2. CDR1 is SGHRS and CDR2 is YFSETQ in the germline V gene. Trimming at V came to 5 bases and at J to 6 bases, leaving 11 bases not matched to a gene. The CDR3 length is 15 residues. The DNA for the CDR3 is TGCGCCAGCAGTCTAGGGAGGGGCTTGGCCAATGAGCAGTTCTTC. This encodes CASSLGRGLANEQFF. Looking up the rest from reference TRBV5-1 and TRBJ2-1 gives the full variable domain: KAGVTQTPRYLIKTRGQQVTLSCSPISGHRSVSWYQQTPGQGLQFLFEYFSETQRNKGNFPGRFSGRQFSNSRSEMNVSTLELGDSALYLCASSLGRGLANEQFFGPGTRLTVL.

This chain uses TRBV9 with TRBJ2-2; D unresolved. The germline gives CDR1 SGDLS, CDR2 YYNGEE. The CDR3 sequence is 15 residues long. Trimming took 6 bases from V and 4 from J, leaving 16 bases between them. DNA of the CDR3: TGTGCCAGCACGACCGACTGGTCGCGCACCGGGGAGCTGTTTTTT. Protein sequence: CASTTDWSRTGELFF.

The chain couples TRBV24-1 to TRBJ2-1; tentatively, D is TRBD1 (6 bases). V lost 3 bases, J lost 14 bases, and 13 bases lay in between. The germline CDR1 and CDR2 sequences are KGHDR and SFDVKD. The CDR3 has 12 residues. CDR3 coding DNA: TGTGCCACCAGTGATGTGACAGGCAAAGAGTTCTTC. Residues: CATSDVTGKEFF.

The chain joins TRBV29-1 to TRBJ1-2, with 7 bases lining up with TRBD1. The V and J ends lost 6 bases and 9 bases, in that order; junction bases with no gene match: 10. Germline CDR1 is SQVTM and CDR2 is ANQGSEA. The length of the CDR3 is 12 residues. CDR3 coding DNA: TGCAGCGTCTTGACAGGGCCCTCTAGCTACACCTTC. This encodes CSVLTGPSSYTF.

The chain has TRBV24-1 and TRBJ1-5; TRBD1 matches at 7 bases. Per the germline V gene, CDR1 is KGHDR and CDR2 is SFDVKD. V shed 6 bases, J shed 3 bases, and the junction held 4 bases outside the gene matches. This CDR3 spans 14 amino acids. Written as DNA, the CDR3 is TGTGCCACCAGTCCAGGGGGACCCAATCAGCCCCAGCATTTT. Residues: CATSPGGPNQPQHF.

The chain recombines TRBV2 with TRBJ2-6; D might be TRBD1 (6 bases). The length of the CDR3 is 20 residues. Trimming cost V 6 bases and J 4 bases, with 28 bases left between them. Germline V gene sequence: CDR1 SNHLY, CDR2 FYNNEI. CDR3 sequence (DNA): TGTGCCAGCAGGAACACAAACCTCCAGTTGGGGGCTTCAGGGGCCAACGTCCTGACTTTC. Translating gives CASRNTNLQLGASGANVLTF.

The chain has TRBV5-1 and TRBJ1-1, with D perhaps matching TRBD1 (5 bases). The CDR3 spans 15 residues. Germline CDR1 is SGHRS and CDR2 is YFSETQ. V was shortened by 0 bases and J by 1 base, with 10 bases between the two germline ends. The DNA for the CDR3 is TGCGCCAGCAGCTTGGCCCGGGGGACGAACACTGAAGCTTTCTTT. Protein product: CASSLARGTNTEAFF.

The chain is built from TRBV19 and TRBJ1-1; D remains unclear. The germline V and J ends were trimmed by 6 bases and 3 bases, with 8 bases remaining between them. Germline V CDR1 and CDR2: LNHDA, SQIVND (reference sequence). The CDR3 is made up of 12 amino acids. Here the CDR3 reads CASREVDTEAFF. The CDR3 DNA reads TGTGCCAGTAGAGAGGTAGACACTGAAGCTTTCTTT.

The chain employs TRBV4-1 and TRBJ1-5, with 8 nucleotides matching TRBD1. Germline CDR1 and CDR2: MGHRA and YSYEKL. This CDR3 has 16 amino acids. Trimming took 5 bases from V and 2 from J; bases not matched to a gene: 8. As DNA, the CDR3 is TGCGCCAGCAGCTTCTCTCAGGGGGCGGGCAATCAGCCCCAGCATTTT. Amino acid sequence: CASSFSQGAGNQPQHF.

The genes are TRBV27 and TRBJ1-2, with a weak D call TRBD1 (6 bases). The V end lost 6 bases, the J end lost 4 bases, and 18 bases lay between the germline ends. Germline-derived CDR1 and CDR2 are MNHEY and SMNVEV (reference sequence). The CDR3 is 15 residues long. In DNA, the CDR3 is TGTGCCAGCAGGTTCGGACAGCCCAGGAGCTATGGCTACACCTTC. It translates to CASRFGQPRSYGYTF.